The rows below give T cell receptor beta chains drawn from one sample of a study of naive and memory T cell subsets. TCRdb used MiXCR to reprocess the 5' RACE reads, holding one entry per CDR3 protein. The sample lists 50,000 or so distinct CDR3 sequences, 7% to 8.5% seen once, with 9% to 10% in the top ten. The receptors come from a male donor in good health. CDR3s include the opening cysteine and the closing phenylalanine or tryptophan. D genes are given only for firm matches. Clone size, where shown, is once, few, many, or a class for clones that have expanded.

d_gene	v_gene	j_gene	abundance	CDR3aa	CDR3nt
-	TRBV12-3/TRBV12-4	TRBJ1-2	-	CASSLGLGAWGYTF	TGTGCCAGCAGTCTGGGCTTAGGGGCCTGGGGCTACACCTTC
-	TRBV7-9	TRBJ2-1	-	CASSLAGRSFYNEQFF	TGTGCCAGCAGCTTAGCGGGACGATCTTTCTACAATGAGCAGTTCTTC
-	TRBV5-4	TRBJ2-1	-	CASSQGGAGFEQFF	TGTGCCAGCAGCCAGGGGGGGGCCGGGTTTGAGCAGTTCTTC
TRBD1	TRBV6-6	TRBJ2-7	many	CASSPRQGIHEQYF	TGTGCCAGCAGCCCTAGACAGGGGATCCACGAGCAGTACTTC
TRBD2	TRBV6-5	TRBJ2-1	few	CASRTRGSSYEQFF	TGTGCCAGCAGGACACGCGGGAGTAGCTATGAGCAGTTCTTC
-	TRBV6-2/TRBV6-3	TRBJ1-5	-	CATGRSGRGRLSGNQPQHF	TGTGCCACAGGGCGTTCGGGCAGGGGACGTCTGAGCGGCAATCAGCCCCAGCATTTT
-	TRBV7-2	TRBJ2-3	-	CASSFLSSTDTQYF	TGTGCCAGCAGCTTCTTAAGTAGCACAGATACGCAGTATTTT
-	TRBV19	TRBJ1-5	few	CASSITGSLHSNQPQHF	TGTGCCAGTAGTATAACAGGCAGCCTCCATAGCAATCAGCCCCAGCATTTT
-	TRBV29-1	TRBJ1-1	many	CSVEVLRSVLEAFF	TGCAGCGTTGAAGTCCTGAGGTCGGTCCTTGAAGCTTTCTTT
-	TRBV11-2	TRBJ2-1	-	CASSLVWGKGLKRALNEQFF	TGTGCCAGCAGCTTAGTTTGGGGGAAGGGCCTCAAAAGGGCTCTAAATGAGCAGTTCTTC
TRBD1	TRBV12-3/TRBV12-4	TRBJ1-6	few	CASSEDRESFLLHF	TGTGCCAGCAGCGAAGACAGGGAATCATTTCTCCTCCACTTT
TRBD2	TRBV7-9	TRBJ2-3	few	CASSSETSWDRTDTQYF	TGTGCCAGCAGCTCAGAGACTAGCTGGGACCGCACAGATACGCAGTATTTT
-	TRBV20-1	TRBJ2-1	-	CSARDLAAYNEQFF	TGCAGTGCTAGAGATCTAGCAGCCTACAATGAGCAGTTCTTC
TRBD1	TRBV20-1	TRBJ2-2	many	CSARAGQALTGELFF	TGCAGTGCTAGAGCGGGACAGGCCCTAACCGGGGAGCTGTTTTTT
-	TRBV29-1	TRBJ2-3	few	CSVEWGSTDTQYF	TGCAGCGTTGAATGGGGAAGCACAGATACGCAGTATTTT
TRBD1	TRBV7-2	TRBJ2-3	many	CASSSWTGASTDTQYF	TGTGCCAGCAGCTCGTGGACAGGGGCAAGCACAGATACGCAGTATTTT
-	TRBV6-6	TRBJ2-7	many	CASSYGGEQYF	TGTGCCAGCAGTTATGGGGGCGAGCAGTACTTC
-	TRBV27	TRBJ2-7	-	CASSLNPAYEQYF	TGTGCCAGCAGTTTGAACCCCGCCTACGAGCAGTACTTC
-	TRBV20-1	TRBJ1-2	-	CSARGAENYGYTF	TGCAGTGCTAGAGGGGCAGAGAACTATGGCTACACCTTC
TRBD2	TRBV3-1	TRBJ2-7	many	CASTPAGGPYEQYF	TGTGCCAGCACCCCAGCGGGAGGGCCATACGAGCAGTACTTC
-	TRBV5-5	TRBJ2-7	-	CASSLGLGYEQYF	TGTGCCAGCAGCTTGGGGCTAGGCTACGAGCAGTACTTC
-	TRBV6-1	TRBJ2-1	-	CASRGDGYNEQFF	TGTGCCAGCAGGGGGGATGGTTACAATGAGCAGTTCTTC
-	TRBV6-2/TRBV6-3	TRBJ2-7	-	CASSYSISYEQYF	TGTGCCAGCAGTTACTCGATCTCCTACGAGCAGTACTTC
-	TRBV7-9	TRBJ1-5	many	CASSLVRGDDLNQPQHF	TGTGCCAGCAGCTTAGTGCGGGGGGACGACTTAAATCAGCCCCAGCATTTT
-	TRBV6-1	TRBJ1-2	many	CASSERGSGVRGYTF	TGTGCCAGCAGTGAAAGAGGGAGCGGGGTTAGAGGCTACACCTTC
-	TRBV12-3/TRBV12-4	TRBJ1-2	many	CASSPPEGRGGFGYGYTF	TGTGCCAGCAGCCCCCCTGAAGGCAGGGGAGGGTTCGGGTATGGCTACACCTTC
-	TRBV7-9	TRBJ1-1	few	CASSPTPLTTEAFF	TGTGCCAGCAGCCCCACCCCTTTAACGACGGAGGCTTTCTTT
TRBD2	TRBV5-1	TRBJ2-5	many	CASSSDPGLAVQETQYF	TGCGCCAGCAGCTCTGACCCGGGACTAGCGGTTCAAGAGACCCAGTACTTC
TRBD2	TRBV2	TRBJ2-2	few	CASSESQWRLAGKNTGELFF	TGTGCCAGCAGTGAAAGTCAGTGGAGACTAGCGGGGAAGAACACCGGGGAGCTGTTTTTT
-	TRBV18	TRBJ2-3	-	CASSKNPSEGRTDTQYF	TGTGCCAGCTCAAAAAATCCAAGCGAAGGCCGCACAGATACGCAGTATTTT
TRBD1	TRBV3-1	TRBJ1-1	many	CASSQTGGNTEAFF	TGTGCCAGCAGCCAAACAGGGGGGAACACTGAAGCTTTCTTT
-	TRBV5-1	TRBJ1-6	many	CASSLGDTGSRPLHF	TGCGCCAGCAGCTTGGGGGATACAGGTTCAAGACCCCTCCACTTT
TRBD1	TRBV12-3/TRBV12-4	TRBJ2-7	few	CASSPHRGYEQYF	TGTGCCAGCAGTCCTCACAGGGGTTACGAGCAGTACTTC
-	TRBV29-1	TRBJ2-5	many	CSVVGRLQETQYF	TGCAGCGTTGTGGGGCGTCTCCAAGAGACCCAGTACTTC
TRBD1	TRBV29-1	TRBJ2-3	few	CSVTGTGGPDTQYF	TGCAGCGTGACCGGGACAGGGGGGCCCGATACGCAGTATTTT
-	TRBV7-2	TRBJ2-1	few	CASSLRARGEQFF	TGTGCCAGCAGCTTGAGAGCCAGGGGCGAGCAGTTCTTC
-	TRBV6-6	TRBJ1-3	many	CASSGEGNTIYF	TGTGCCAGCAGCGGGGAAGGAAACACCATATATTTT
-	TRBV14	TRBJ2-2	few	CASSLLVTGELFF	TGTGCCAGCAGCCTTCTGGTGACCGGGGAGCTGTTTTTT
-	TRBV10-3	TRBJ1-5	many	CAISGSTANQPQHF	TGTGCCATCAGTGGGTCTACAGCAAATCAGCCCCAGCATTTT
-	TRBV7-6	TRBJ2-1	-	CASSLELVNEQFF	TGTGCCAGCAGCTTAGAACTAGTCAATGAGCAGTTCTTC
-	TRBV2	TRBJ2-7	many	CASSDRTSYEQYF	TGTGCCAGCAGTGACAGAACCTCCTACGAGCAGTACTTC
TRBD1	TRBV19	TRBJ1-1	few	CASSTTGRGTEAFF	TGTGCCAGTAGTACGACAGGGCGGGGCACTGAAGCTTTCTTT
-	TRBV5-1	TRBJ1-5	-	CASSLAGDFNQPQHF	TGCGCCAGCAGCTTGGCTGGGGACTTCAATCAGCCCCAGCATTTT
-	TRBV7-8	TRBJ2-6	few	CASSLGTPLSGANVLTF	TGTGCCAGCAGCTTAGGGACTCCCCTCTCTGGGGCCAACGTCCTGACTTTC
TRBD1	TRBV12-3/TRBV12-4	TRBJ2-1	many	CASKGDRDYNEQFF	TGTGCCAGCAAGGGGGACAGGGACTACAATGAGCAGTTCTTC
TRBD2	TRBV15	TRBJ2-5	many	CATSVAGQETQYF	TGTGCCACCAGTGTAGCGGGCCAAGAGACCCAGTACTTC
-	TRBV5-1	TRBJ2-3	many	CASSFVPADADTQYF	TGCGCCAGCAGCTTTGTTCCAGCGGATGCAGATACGCAGTATTTT
-	TRBV14	TRBJ1-3	many	CASSQRGLGNTIYF	TGTGCCAGCAGCCAAAGGGGCCTCGGAAACACCATATATTTT
TRBD1	TRBV11-2	TRBJ1-1	-	CASSLVGRGRAFF	TGTGCCAGCAGCTTAGTGGGCAGGGGGCGTGCTTTCTTT